The clone carrying this TCR beta chain has a count of ten or more. V was pared by 2 bases and J by 4 bases, with 12 bases between. The length of the CDR3 is 14 residues. Germline lookup yields CDR1 ENHRY and CDR2 SYGVKD. In TCRdb, the 5' RACE reads were re-called with MiXCR into one record per CDR3 protein. The table lists approximately 89,000 distinct CDR3 sequences, approximately 4.8% of them singletons. The data are from a study of T cells of healthy individuals. V usage is TRBV10-3 and J usage is TRBJ2-7; perhaps TRBD1 as D (6 bases). This clonotype was sampled from a female donor in good health. The CDR3 DNA reads as TGTGCCATCAGTGAGGAGGACAGTTGGTACGAGCAGTACTTC. Protein sequence: CAISEEDSWYEQYF.